Presented here are 11 T cell receptor beta chains from one specimen sequenced in a study of blood T cells in healthy people across ages. A J-beta primer mix and a sample-barcoded 5' primer were used in a second PCR of roughly 6 to 11 cycles. TCRdb re-analysed the 5' RACE reads in MiXCR, keeping a single row per CDR3 protein. The sample records about 730,000 distinct CDR3 sequences, roughly 44% being singletons. Sample: blood. The source is a woman aged 55 to 70 in good health.

This clonotype was picked up a small number of times. The chain has TRBV12-3 or TRBV12-4 and TRBJ1-2; possible D gene TRBD1, 5 bases. Trimming cost V 4 bases and J 6 bases, with 15 bases left between them. This CDR3 region has 14 residues. In DNA form, the CDR3 reads TGTGCCAGCAGTTGGACGGGACGTTCGGATGGCTACACCTTC. Protein product: CASSWTGRSDGYTF.

The sample holds a few counts of this clonotype. The chain carries TRBV12-3 or TRBV12-4 and TRBJ1-2, with TRBD1 matching over 10 bases. V lost 9 bases, J lost 8 bases, and 12 bases stayed unmatched. CDR3 length: 14 amino acids. CDR3 sequence reads: CASEDDRGPTGYTF. The DNA of the CDR3 is TGTGCCAGTGAGGACGACAGGGGGCCAACCGGCTACACCTTC.

The chain carries TRBV24-1 and TRBJ2-4; the match to TRBD1 covers 7 bases. From germline, CDR1 is KGHDR and CDR2 SFDVKD. The V gene end was trimmed by 7 bases and the J gene end by 0 bases; junction bases not matched to a gene: 5. The CDR3 runs to 15 residues. The CDR3 is CATSATGKAKNIQYF. Here the CDR3 DNA reads TGTGCCACCAGCGCGACAGGGAAAGCCAAAAACATTCAGTACTTC.

CDR3 DNA: TGTGCCAGCAGCTTGAACAGGGCGGTTCAGCCCCAGCATTTT. Translated, it gives CASSLNRAVQPQHF. V is TRBV12-3 or TRBV12-4 and J is TRBJ1-5, with TRBD1 as a possible D gene (6 bases). The V end lost 6 bases, the J end lost 6 bases, and 15 bases lay between the germline ends. The CDR3 has 14 amino acids.

This clonotype came up many times. The chain links TRBV29-1 to TRBJ2-4; no clear D gene. The CDR3 has 11 amino acids. CDR1 and CDR2 from the germline V gene are SQVTM and ANQGSEA. The CDR3 loop reads CRNRTQNIQYF. The CDR3 coding sequence is TGCAGGAACCGAACCCAAAACATTCAGTACTTC.

The rearrangement links TRBV7-3 to TRBJ2-5, with TRBD2 identical over 12 bases. Germline loops: CDR1 SGHTA, CDR2 FQGTGA. V dropped 6 bases and J dropped 5; count of bases not matched to a gene: 10. This CDR3 has 16 residues. The CDR3 region is CASRVGLAGSGETQYF. As DNA, the CDR3 is TGTGCCAGCAGGGTAGGACTAGCGGGATCCGGGGAGACCCAGTACTTC.

The chain couples TRBV24-1 to TRBJ2-1, with D perhaps TRBD1 (6 bases). The CDR3 runs 14 residues. V lost 4 bases and J lost 4, with 10 bases in between. Germline V gene data show CDR1 as KGHDR and CDR2 as SFDVKD. The CDR3 sequence is CATSDTQGYNEQFF. As DNA, the CDR3 is TGTGCCACCAGTGACACTCAGGGGTACAATGAGCAGTTCTTC.

The J gene is TRBJ1-2, the V gene TRBV3-1; D ambiguous. The CDR3 is 15 residues long. The V gene lost 0 bases and the J gene lost 0 bases, with 8 bases spanning the gap. CDR1 and CDR2 (germline): LGHDT, YNNKEL (reference sequence). The CDR3 here is CASSQESRTNYGYTF. Written as DNA, the CDR3 is TGTGCCAGCAGCCAAGAGAGTAGGACTAACTATGGCTACACCTTC.

This clonotype was recorded once. This sequence joins TRBV5-6 and TRBJ2-5, with 7 bases matching TRBD2. Germline CDR1 is SGHDT and CDR2 is YYEEEE. CDR3 length: 13 amino acids. V lost 1 base, J lost 5 bases, and 2 bases stayed unmatched. The CDR3 here is CASSLHSGETQYF. In DNA form, the CDR3 reads TGTGCCAGCAGCTTGCATAGCGGGGAGACCCAGTACTTC.

The rearrangement links TRBV27 to TRBJ1-4; 7 nucleotides agree with TRBD1. V lost 6 bases, J lost 5 bases, and 6 bases stayed unmatched. Looked up from germline, CDR1 is MNHEY and CDR2 is SMNVEV (reference sequence). CDR3 length equals 14 residues. The CDR3 DNA reads TGTGCCAGCAGCAGGGGGAATCTAAATGAAAAACTGTTTTTT. This gives the protein CASSRGNLNEKLFF. Full variable domain (rest looked up from reference TRBV27 and TRBJ1-4): EAQVTQNPRYLITVTGKKLTVTCSQNMNHEYMSWYRQDPGLGLRQIYYSMNVEVTDKGDVPEGYKVSRKEKRNFPLILESPSPNQTSLYFCASSRGNLNEKLFFGSGTQLSVL.

The J gene is TRBJ2-7, the V gene TRBV5-5; D unclear. The V end lost 1 base, the J end lost 2 bases, and 7 bases lay between the germline ends. CDR3 length: 13 amino acids. From germline, CDR1 is SGHKS and CDR2 YYEKEE (reference sequence). The CDR3 DNA reads as TGTGCCAGCAGCTTGCAGAGCCCCTACGAGCAGTACTTC. Its translation: CASSLQSPYEQYF. Variable domain in full (rest from reference TRBV5-5 and TRBJ2-7): DAGVTQSPTHLIKTRGQQVTLRCSPISGHKSVSWYQQVLGQGPQFIFQYYEKEERGRGNFPDRFSARQFPNYSSELNVNALLLGDSALYLCASSLQSPYEQYFGPGTRLTVT.